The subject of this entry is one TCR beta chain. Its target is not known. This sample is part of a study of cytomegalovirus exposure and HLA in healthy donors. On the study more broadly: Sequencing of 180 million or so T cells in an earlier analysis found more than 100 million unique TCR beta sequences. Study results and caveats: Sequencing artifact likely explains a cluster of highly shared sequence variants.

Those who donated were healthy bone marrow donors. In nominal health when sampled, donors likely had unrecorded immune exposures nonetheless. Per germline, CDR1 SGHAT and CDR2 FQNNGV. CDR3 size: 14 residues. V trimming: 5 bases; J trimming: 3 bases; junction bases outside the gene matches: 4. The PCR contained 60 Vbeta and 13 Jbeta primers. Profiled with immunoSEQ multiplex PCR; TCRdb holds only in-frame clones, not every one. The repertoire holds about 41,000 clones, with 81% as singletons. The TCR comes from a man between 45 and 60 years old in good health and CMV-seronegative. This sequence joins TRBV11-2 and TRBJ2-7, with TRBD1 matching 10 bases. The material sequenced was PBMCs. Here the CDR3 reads CASSPGQGGYEQYF. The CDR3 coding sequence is TGTGCCAGCAGCCCAGGACAGGGGGGCTACGAGCAGTACTTC.